A selection of T cell receptor beta chains follows, all from one sample in a study of cytomegalovirus exposure and HLA in healthy donors. Sequencing was performed with immunoSEQ multiplex PCR; in TCRdb, only in-frame clones are kept and a portion is missing. The top ten hold less than 4% of the sample, which has more than 95,000 clones, 9% to 10% seen once. Material: PBMCs. These receptors all stem from a man between 25 and 39 years old in good health and CMV-seronegative. The CDR3 runs from the conserved cysteine through the conserved F or W. D genes are given only for firm matches. Some rows have no size entry. The others give once, few or many, or a class for an expanded clone.

J: TRBJ2-7
size: NA
D: NA
V: TRBV5-6
DNA: TGTGCCAGCAGCTTGGACGGAGTAGCTGGGGAGCAGCAGTACTTC
CDR3: CASSLDGVAGEQQYF

J: TRBJ1-5
size: NA
D: NA
V: TRBV30
DNA: TGTGCCTGGAGTGTAGCGGGAGGCAATCAGCCCCAGCATTTT
CDR3: CAWSVAGGNQPQHF

J: TRBJ1-1
size: NA
D: TRBD1
V: TRBV5-6
DNA: TGTGCCAGCAGCTTGTTTAGACAGGGCACTGAAGCTTTCTTT
CDR3: CASSLFRQGTEAFF

J: TRBJ1-4
size: NA
D: TRBD1
V: TRBV7-9
DNA: TGTGCCAGCAGCCATCTGACAGGGCTAGCTAATGAAAAACTGTTTTTT
CDR3: CASSHLTGLANEKLFF

J: TRBJ2-7
size: few
D: TRBD2
V: TRBV29-1
DNA: TGCAGCTATTCCAGCGGGAACTCCTACGAGCAGTACTTC
CDR3: CSYSSGNSYEQYF

J: TRBJ2-3
size: NA
D: NA
V: TRBV12-5
DNA: TGTGCTAGTGGTTTGACTCCGACTAGTTGGGAGGTGGTTGCTAGCACAGATACGCAGTATTTT
CDR3: CASGLTPTSWEVVASTDTQYF

J: TRBJ2-7
size: NA
D: TRBD1
V: TRBV7-6
DNA: TGTGCCAGCAGCTCCGGGACAGGGGGCTACGAGCAGTACTTC
CDR3: CASSSGTGGYEQYF

J: TRBJ1-2
size: NA
D: NA
V: TRBV4-3
DNA: TGCGCCAGCAGCCGCCACAGGGATGGCTACACCTTC
CDR3: CASSRHRDGYTF

J: TRBJ2-2
size: few
D: NA
V: TRBV30
DNA: TGTGCCTGGAACGGGGTGGGAGAGGCCGGGGAGCTGTTTTTT
CDR3: CAWNGVGEAGELFF

J: TRBJ2-2
size: few
D: TRBD2
V: TRBV2
DNA: TGTGCCAGCAGTGAAGCGCGCAGCGGGAGATTGGTTACGAACACCGGGGAGCTGTTTTTT
CDR3: CASSEARSGRLVTNTGELFF

J: TRBJ1-2
size: few
D: NA
V: TRBV9
DNA: TGTGCCAGCAGCCCACAGGTTGGCTACACCTTC
CDR3: CASSPQVGYTF

J: TRBJ1-6
size: NA
D: TRBD1
V: TRBV10-3
DNA: TGTGCCATCAGTGAGAGTAGAGGACAGGAGGCTTCACCCCTCCACTTT
CDR3: CAISESRGQEASPLHF

J: TRBJ2-7
size: NA
D: TRBD1
V: TRBV7-9
DNA: TGTGCCAGCAGCCAAGATCCAGGGGGCAACGAGCAGTACTTC
CDR3: CASSQDPGGNEQYF

J: TRBJ2-1
size: NA
D: TRBD1
V: TRBV2
DNA: TGTGCCAGCAGGGAGGACAGGGGGTCGTACAATGAGCAGTTCTTC
CDR3: CASREDRGSYNEQFF

J: TRBJ1-6
size: few
D: NA
V: TRBV6-1
DNA: TGTGCCAGCAGTGAAGTCGTGCCCAGCTCCTATAATTCACCCCTCCACTTT
CDR3: CASSEVVPSSYNSPLHF

J: TRBJ1-2
size: few
D: TRBD1
V: TRBV7-8
DNA: TGTGCCAGCAGCAGAACCACAGGGGTTACTGGCTACACCTTC
CDR3: CASSRTTGVTGYTF

J: TRBJ2-7
size: NA
D: TRBD2
V: TRBV6-5
DNA: TGTGCCAGCAGTTACTCGAGGACTAGCGGTTACGAGCAGTACTTC
CDR3: CASSYSRTSGYEQYF

J: TRBJ1-1
size: few
D: NA
V: TRBV11-3
DNA: TGTGCCAGCAGCTTAGTGCGGGTTGGGGCTGAAGCTTTCTTT
CDR3: CASSLVRVGAEAFF

J: TRBJ2-2
size: NA
D: NA
V: TRBV29-1
DNA: TGCAGCGTCGGCAGGGCGGGGACCGGGGAGCTGTTTTTT
CDR3: CSVGRAGTGELFF

J: TRBJ1-1
size: few
D: TRBD1
V: TRBV28
DNA: TGTGCCAGCAGGACCGGACAGGGGGCTGAAGCTTTCTTT
CDR3: CASRTGQGAEAFF

J: TRBJ2-7
size: few
D: NA
V: TRBV7-2
DNA: TGTGCCAGCAGCAACCCAGGGGGGAAACAGTACTTC
CDR3: CASSNPGGKQYF

J: TRBJ2-2
size: NA
D: NA
V: TRBV28
DNA: TGTGCCAGCAGTTTCGATGGGCAGGGTGGTACCGGGGAGCTGTTTTTT
CDR3: CASSFDGQGGTGELFF

J: TRBJ1-6
size: NA
D: TRBD1
V: TRBV29-1
DNA: TGCAGCGTGGGACAGGGTTATAATTCACCCCTCCACTTT
CDR3: CSVGQGYNSPLHF

J: TRBJ2-7
size: few
D: TRBD1
V: TRBV27
DNA: TGTGCCAGCAGTTCCGACAGGGGGCTCTACGAGCAGTACTTC
CDR3: CASSSDRGLYEQYF

J: TRBJ1-6
size: few
D: NA
V: TRBV6-4
DNA: TGTGCCAGCAGTGTAGGGGGAAACAATTCACCCCTCCACTTT
CDR3: CASSVGGNNSPLHF

J: TRBJ2-7
size: few
D: TRBD1
V: TRBV7-9
DNA: TGTGCCAGCAGCTTAGTTGAGGGGGAGACAGGGACCTACGAGCAGTACTTC
CDR3: CASSLVEGETGTYEQYF

J: TRBJ1-1
size: few
D: NA
V: TRBV4-2
DNA: TGTGCCAGCAGCCAAGATCCCAGGGTTAACACTGAAGCTTTCTTT
CDR3: CASSQDPRVNTEAFF

J: TRBJ1-2
size: NA
D: NA
V: TRBV29-1
DNA: TGCAGCGTTGAAGACAGGGCCTATGGCTACACCTTC
CDR3: CSVEDRAYGYTF

J: TRBJ1-5
size: few
D: TRBD1
V: TRBV30
DNA: TGTGCCTGGAGTGGGACAGGGCTTAGCAATCAGCCCCAGCATTTT
CDR3: CAWSGTGLSNQPQHF

J: TRBJ2-7
size: few
D: TRBD2
V: TRBV19
DNA: TGTGCCAGTAGGCTAGCGGGGGCTTACGAGCAGTACTTC
CDR3: CASRLAGAYEQYF

J: TRBJ2-7
size: NA
D: NA
V: TRBV5-8
DNA: TGTGCCAGCACCCCCGAGAGCGGGTCGAACTACGAGCAGTACTTC
CDR3: CASTPESGSNYEQYF

J: TRBJ1-2
size: NA
D: TRBD1
V: TRBV25-1
DNA: TGTGCCAGCAGTGAATTGGGGACAGGGATCGGTGGCTACACCTTC
CDR3: CASSELGTGIGGYTF

J: TRBJ1-1
size: NA
D: NA
V: TRBV28
DNA: TGTGCCAGCAGGCCGACGGCGGGGAATAAAGGCACTGAAGCTTTCTTT
CDR3: CASRPTAGNKGTEAFF

J: TRBJ2-4
size: NA
D: TRBD1
V: TRBV4-1
DNA: TGCGCCAGCAGCCAAGGTGGGACAGGGGGGAAAAACATTCAGTACTTC
CDR3: CASSQGGTGGKNIQYF

J: TRBJ1-2
size: NA
D: TRBD1
V: TRBV14
DNA: TGTGCCAGCAGCCTAGGGACAGACCTGTCGGGCTACACCTTC
CDR3: CASSLGTDLSGYTF

J: TRBJ1-5
size: few
D: NA
V: TRBV29-1
DNA: TGCAGCGTTCAGTCAGATAGCAATCAGCCCCAGCATTTT
CDR3: CSVQSDSNQPQHF

J: TRBJ1-6
size: few
D: TRBD1
V: TRBV27
DNA: TGTGCCAGCAGGCCTAGGACAGGCCAAGAGACACCCCTCCACTTT
CDR3: CASRPRTGQETPLHF

J: TRBJ2-2
size: few
D: TRBD1
V: TRBV11-3
DNA: TGTGCCAGCAGCTTGCCCCCAGGGACAGAGGACGGGGAGCTGTTTTTT
CDR3: CASSLPPGTEDGELFF

J: TRBJ2-7
size: few
D: TRBD1
V: TRBV19
DNA: TGTGCCAGTAGTATAGAAGAGACAGGGGACTACGAGCAGTACTTC
CDR3: CASSIEETGDYEQYF

J: TRBJ2-5
size: few
D: NA
V: TRBV7-8
DNA: TGTGCCAGCAGCTTAGAAGGGACTGCATCCCAAGAGACCCAGTACTTC
CDR3: CASSLEGTASQETQYF

J: TRBJ2-3
size: few
D: TRBD1
V: TRBV5-4
DNA: TGTGCCAGCAGCCGTAGGACAGGGCGCACAGATACGCAGTATTTT
CDR3: CASSRRTGRTDTQYF

J: TRBJ2-5
size: NA
D: TRBD1
V: TRBV7-6
DNA: TGTGCCAGCAGCCGACAGGGGGCAGGGGAGCAGTACTTC
CDR3: CASSRQGAGEQYF

J: TRBJ1-4
size: few
D: NA
V: TRBV5-6
DNA: TGTGCCAGCAGCTCGGGAAAAGTGTCAGACTATAATGAAAAACTGTTTTTT
CDR3: CASSSGKVSDYNEKLFF

J: TRBJ1-5
size: NA
D: TRBD1
V: TRBV6-1
DNA: TGTGCCAGCAGTGGACAGGGTAGCAATCAGCCCCAGCATTTT
CDR3: CASSGQGSNQPQHF

J: TRBJ1-3
size: few
D: TRBD1
V: TRBV11-3
DNA: TGTGCCAGCAGCTTAGTGACAGGGACTGGAAACACCATATATTTT
CDR3: CASSLVTGTGNTIYF

J: TRBJ2-1
size: few
D: TRBD2
V: TRBV13
DNA: TGTGCCAGCAGCCTCTCAGCGGGGGGCTTTTACAATGAGCAGTTCTTC
CDR3: CASSLSAGGFYNEQFF

J: TRBJ2-7
size: NA
D: NA
V: TRBV30
DNA: TGTGCCTGGAGCCAGGGCAGGGGAACCTACGAGCAGTACTTC
CDR3: CAWSQGRGTYEQYF